This is a list of T cell receptor beta chains from one sample in a study of T cell repertoires in cytomegalovirus infection. TCRdb used MiXCR to reprocess the reads, holding one entry per CDR3 protein. The sample holds more than 200,000 distinct CDR3 sequences, over 8% seen once. Sequencing was done on a sample of PBMCs. The receptors shown here come from a human donor in good health (CMV status not recorded). Some clones in this sample may be carry-over from other donors' samples. The CDR3 runs from the conserved cysteine through the conserved F or W. The D gene is left open where the match is weak. Only some rows state a clone size, as once, few, many or a class for expanded clones.

TRBD1,TRBV7-9,many,16,TRBJ2-2,CASSSGPGQGSGELFF,TGTGCCAGCAGCTCAGGACCGGGACAGGGGAGCGGGGAGCTGTTTTTT
.,TRBV6-1,few,15,TRBJ1-3,CASSTRGVSGNTIYF,TGTGCCAGCAGCACTCGGGGCGTCTCTGGAAACACCATATATTTT
.,TRBV29-1,many,11,TRBJ1-2,CSVAERYGYTF,TGCAGCGTTGCTGAAAGATATGGCTACACCTTC
TRBD2,TRBV7-2,many,17,TRBJ2-7,CASSSPPVGLAGYEQYF,TGTGCCAGCAGCTCACCCCCAGTTGGACTAGCGGGATACGAGCAGTACTTC
.,TRBV7-2,many,12,TRBJ1-2,CASSLADYSYTF,TGTGCCAGCAGCTTAGCGGACTACTCCTACACCTTC
.,TRBV2,few,13,TRBJ2-4,CASSEGLGNIQYF,TGTGCCAGCAGTGAAGGGCTAGGGAACATTCAGTACTTC
.,TRBV7-8,many,13,TRBJ1-1,CASSLLENTEAFF,TGTGCCAGCAGCTTATTGGAGAACACTGAAGCTTTCTTT
.,TRBV7-2,many,14,TRBJ1-5,CASSSGGPDQPQHF,TGTGCCAGCAGCTCCGGGGGGCCAGATCAGCCCCAGCATTTT
.,TRBV20-1,.,15,TRBJ2-1,CSATVLGLTYNEQFF,TGCAGTGCCACCGTATTGGGACTCACCTACAATGAGCAGTTCTTC
.,TRBV7-2,many,15,TRBJ1-2,CASSAEPGRADGYTF,TGTGCCAGCAGCGCTGAACCGGGACGGGCCGATGGCTACACCTTC
.,TRBV12-3/TRBV12-4,many,16,TRBJ2-2,CASRSRGLPNTGELFF,TGTGCCAGCAGATCCCGCGGGCTCCCGAACACCGGGGAGCTGTTTTTT
.,TRBV7-3,many,15,TRBJ2-5,CASSLTPSSGETQYF,TGTGCCAGCAGCTTAACTCCCTCGAGTGGGGAGACCCAGTACTTC
TRBD1,TRBV12-3/TRBV12-4,.,14,TRBJ1-2,CASSSIGTVYGYTF,TGTGCCAGCAGTTCCATCGGGACAGTCTATGGCTACACCTTC
.,TRBV29-1,many,16,TRBJ2-1,CSVEDLFRALYNEQFF,TGCAGCGTTGAAGATCTTTTCCGTGCCCTCTACAATGAGCAGTTCTTC
.,TRBV20-1,many,12,TRBJ2-1,CSARAARREQFF,TGCAGTGCTAGAGCGGCGAGACGGGAGCAGTTCTTC
TRBD1,TRBV7-2,many,20,TRBJ1-1,CASSLSLPGQNFYMNTEAFF,TGTGCCAGCAGCCTAAGTTTGCCGGGACAGAATTTTTACATGAACACTGAAGCTTTCTTT
.,TRBV12-3/TRBV12-4,few,11,TRBJ2-2,CAGMGTGELFF,TGTGCCGGAATGGGGACCGGGGAGCTGTTTTTT
.,TRBV5-6,.,15,TRBJ2-3,CASSSVDLGTDTQYF,TGTGCCAGCAGCTCCGTGGACTTAGGCACAGATACGCAGTATTTT
.,TRBV7-6,many,13,TRBJ1-1,CASSVTLNTEAFF,TGTGCCAGCAGCGTTACACTGAACACTGAAGCTTTCTTT
.,TRBV20-1,.,13,TRBJ1-1,CSADPGRNTEAFF,TGCAGTGCCGACCCGGGACGGAACACTGAAGCTTTCTTT
.,TRBV20-1,.,13,TRBJ1-5,CSARGTGNQPQHF,TGCAGTGCTAGAGGTACGGGGAATCAGCCCCAGCATTTT
.,TRBV7-2,many,16,TRBJ2-7,CASSPHPGATQYEQYF,TGTGCCAGCAGCCCCCACCCCGGGGCGACCCAATACGAGCAGTACTTC
.,TRBV19,many,14,TRBJ1-5,CASSMDTGNQPQHF,TGTGCCAGTAGTATGGACACTGGAAATCAGCCCCAGCATTTT
.,TRBV28,.,13,TRBJ1-1,CASSLGQLAEAFF,TGTGCCAGCAGTTTAGGGCAGCTAGCTGAAGCTTTCTTT
TRBD1,TRBV5-4,.,16,TRBJ2-3,CASRDPGQGEVGTQYF,TGTGCCAGCAGGGACCCGGGACAGGGGGAGGTTGGTACGCAGTATTTT
TRBD1,TRBV7-2,many,15,TRBJ2-5,CASSLGDRDRETQYF,TGTGCCAGCAGCTTAGGGGATCGGGACAGAGAGACCCAGTACTTC
TRBD1,TRBV11-2,few,14,TRBJ1-4,CASSLSQTGEKLFF,TGTGCCAGCAGCTTATCTCAGACAGGGGAAAAACTGTTTTTT
TRBD1,TRBV5-6,many,18,TRBJ1-1,CASSPLDRGPTLNTEAFF,TGTGCCAGCAGCCCCTTAGACAGGGGGCCAACCTTAAACACTGAAGCTTTCTTT
TRBD1,TRBV29-1,.,15,TRBJ1-2,CSVDGDRGRSYGYTF,TGCAGCGTTGACGGGGACAGGGGGCGCAGCTATGGCTACACCTTC